The rows below give T cell receptor beta chains drawn from one sample of a study of CD8 T cells in Susac syndrome. TCRdb called the immunoSEQ multiplex PCR reads again in MiXCR, with one record for every CDR3 protein. Of about 150,000 distinct CDR3 sequences listed, about 94% are singletons. The sample was CD4+ T cells from PBMCs. The receptors stem from a human donor with Susac syndrome. The CDR3 runs from the conserved cysteine through the conserved F or W. The D gene is left open where the match is weak. Clone size, where shown, is once, few, many, or a class for clones that have expanded.

size: once
J: TRBJ2-3
D: TRBD2
V: TRBV9
CDR3: CASSPSGYTDTQYF
DNA: TGTGCCAGCTCTCCTAGCGGCTACACAGATACGCAGTATTTT

size: once
J: TRBJ2-1
D: TRBD2
V: TRBV7-2
CDR3: CASSSTSGAYNEQFF
DNA: TGTGCCAGCAGCTCGACTAGCGGGGCTTACAATGAGCAGTTCTTC

size: once
J: TRBJ2-7
D: -
V: TRBV7-3
CDR3: CASSYNIGYEQYF
DNA: TGTGCCAGCAGCTATAATATAGGCTACGAGCAGTACTTC

size: -
J: TRBJ2-4
D: -
V: TRBV5-4
CDR3: CASSLDRVAKNIQYF
DNA: TGTGCCAGCAGCTTGGATCGGGTAGCCAAAAACATTCAGTACTTC

size: -
J: TRBJ2-7
D: -
V: TRBV15
CDR3: CATSAGGRLNEQYF
DNA: TGTGCCACCAGCGCAGGCGGTCGTTTGAACGAGCAGTACTTC

size: -
J: TRBJ2-5
D: -
V: TRBV12-3/TRBV12-4
CDR3: CASKRTTAYQETQYF
DNA: TGTGCCAGCAAAAGGACAACCGCCTACCAAGAGACCCAGTACTTC

size: -
J: TRBJ1-1
D: -
V: TRBV20-1
CDR3: CSATTVNTEAFF
DNA: TGCAGTGCTACTACTGTGAACACTGAAGCTTTCTTT

size: -
J: TRBJ2-5
D: -
V: TRBV25-1
CDR3: CASSDGSQETQYF
DNA: TGTGCCAGCAGTGACGGGAGCCAAGAGACCCAGTACTTC

size: -
J: TRBJ2-4
D: TRBD1
V: TRBV20-1
CDR3: CSATRTGVNIQYF
DNA: TGCAGTGCTACCAGGACAGGGGTGAACATTCAGTACTTC

size: -
J: TRBJ1-1
D: -
V: TRBV11-2
CDR3: CASAFRDTEAFF
DNA: TGTGCCAGCGCGTTCAGGGACACTGAAGCTTTCTTT

size: -
J: TRBJ2-7
D: -
V: TRBV6-5
CDR3: CASSLLVGGYEQYF
DNA: TGTGCCAGCAGCCTACTTGTGGGGGGCTACGAGCAGTACTTC

size: -
J: TRBJ1-5
D: -
V: TRBV20-1
CDR3: CSATGQWSNQPQHF
DNA: TGCAGTGCGACCGGACAATGGAGCAATCAGCCCCAGCATTTT

size: -
J: TRBJ1-4
D: -
V: TRBV25-1
CDR3: CASRGHSNEKLFF
DNA: TGTGCCAGCCGCGGCCACTCTAATGAAAAACTGTTTTTT

size: -
J: TRBJ2-3
D: -
V: TRBV9
CDR3: CASSVFQKDTQYF
DNA: TGTGCCAGCAGCGTATTCCAGAAAGATACGCAGTATTTT

size: -
J: TRBJ1-1
D: -
V: TRBV25-1
CDR3: CASSESLGMNTEAFF
DNA: TGTGCCAGCAGTGAATCATTGGGGATGAACACTGAAGCTTTCTTT

size: -
J: TRBJ2-5
D: TRBD1
V: TRBV18
CDR3: CASSPGQVETQYF
DNA: TGTGCCAGCTCACCGGGACAGGTGGAGACCCAGTACTTC

size: once
J: TRBJ1-5
D: -
V: TRBV30
CDR3: CAGHVSINQPQHF
DNA: TGTGCCGGACACGTGTCGATCAATCAGCCCCAGCATTTT

size: -
J: TRBJ2-3
D: -
V: TRBV7-9
CDR3: CASSLGVGQNLEDTQYF
DNA: TGTGCCAGCAGCTTAGGGGTCGGGCAAAACCTGGAGGATACGCAGTATTTT

size: once
J: TRBJ1-3
D: -
V: TRBV11-2
CDR3: CASSLAYSGNTIYF
DNA: TGTGCCAGCAGCTTAGCCTACTCTGGAAACACCATATATTTT

size: -
J: TRBJ2-2
D: TRBD1
V: TRBV4-1
CDR3: CASSQAGQGFRELFF
DNA: TGCGCCAGCAGCCAAGCGGGACAGGGGTTTAGGGAGCTGTTTTTT

size: -
J: TRBJ1-1
D: TRBD1
V: TRBV4-1
CDR3: CASSQTGRNELREAFF
DNA: TGCGCCAGCAGCCAGACAGGGAGAAACGAACTGCGTGAAGCTTTCTTT

size: -
J: TRBJ1-5
D: -
V: TRBV28
CDR3: CASSPFRGSLGNQPQHF
DNA: TGTGCCAGCAGTCCCTTCCGGGGGTCCCTTGGGAATCAGCCCCAGCATTTT

size: -
J: TRBJ2-3
D: -
V: TRBV29-1
CDR3: CSVAGRTSTDTQYF
DNA: TGCAGCGTGGCCGGACGAACTAGCACAGATACGCAGTATTTT

size: -
J: TRBJ1-3
D: -
V: TRBV25-1
CDR3: CASLGSGNTIYF
DNA: TGTGCCAGTCTTGGGTCTGGAAACACCATATATTTT